This is a list of T cell receptor beta chains from one sample in a study of T cell repertoires in cytomegalovirus infection. MiXCR was run by TCRdb on the reads, yielding one entry per CDR3 protein. The sample lists hundreds of thousands of distinct CDR3 sequences; roughly 31% were seen once. Antigens for these TCRs are unknown. Specimen: cultured CD8+ T cells from PBMCs, collected from culture after CMV antigen stimulation. These receptors all come from a human donor in good health (CMV status not recorded). Some clones in this sample may be carry-over from other donors' samples. CDR3s include the opening cysteine and the closing phenylalanine or tryptophan. The order of the fields is D gene, J gene, clone size, V gene, CDR3 DNA, CDR3 protein. D genes are given only for firm matches. A clone size is listed for some rows: how often the clone was seen (once, few, many), or a class if it is expanded.

>NA|TRBJ1-2|once|TRBV6-8
TGTGCCAGCAGTTACGTCGGAAACGATGGCTACACCTTC
CASSYVGNDGYTF
>NA|TRBJ2-7|few|TRBV7-2
TGTGCCAGCAGCTTAGAGAGCGGGTCCTACGAGCAGTACTTC
CASSLESGSYEQYF
>NA|TRBJ2-1|NA|TRBV5-4
TGTGCCAGCAGCCGCATCCCCGGGGACATCAATGAGCAGTTCTTC
CASSRIPGDINEQFF
>NA|TRBJ1-2|few|TRBV10-3
TGTGCCATCAGTGAGTCGAAAGAGAAAGGCTACACCTTC
CAISESKEKGYTF
>NA|TRBJ1-2|NA|TRBV7-6
TGTGCTAGCAGCTTAGCGGTGGAGGAGATTAACTATGGCTACACCTTC
CASSLAVEEINYGYTF
>TRBD2|TRBJ2-2|many|TRBV12-3/TRBV12-4
TGTGCCAGCATCCCGAGTAGCGGGGGGGTGACCGGGGAGCTGTTTTTT
CASIPSSGGVTGELFF
>TRBD2|TRBJ2-5|few|TRBV6-2/TRBV6-3
TGTGCCAGCAGCCGCGGGACTAGCGGGGGATTTCAAGAGACCCAGTACTTC
CASSRGTSGGFQETQYF
>NA|TRBJ2-3|NA|TRBV5-8
TGTGCCAGCAGCTACGGTAGCAGTTTTGGCACAGATACGCAGTATTTT
CASSYGSSFGTDTQYF
>TRBD2|TRBJ2-3|NA|TRBV11-2
TGTGCCAGCAGCCCTTGGGGGGCTAGCGGGGGGGCAGATACGCAGTATTTT
CASSPWGASGGADTQYF
>NA|TRBJ2-3|NA|TRBV18
TGTGCCAGCTCATTGGAGGGGTTGGTAGATACGCAGTATTTT
CASSLEGLVDTQYF
>TRBD2|TRBJ2-2|NA|TRBV4-1
TGCGCCAGCAGCCCGGGGACTAGCGGCCCCACCGGGGAGCTGTTTTTT
CASSPGTSGPTGELFF
>NA|TRBJ2-1|NA|TRBV6-2/TRBV6-3
TGTGCCAGCAGCCCAGCGAACAGAGACAATGAGCAGTTCTTC
CASSPANRDNEQFF
>NA|TRBJ2-1|few|TRBV7-8
TGTGCCAGCAGCTTAGAAGGCGGGGCGAATGAGCAGTTCTTC
CASSLEGGANEQFF
>TRBD1|TRBJ2-3|NA|TRBV6-4
TGTGCCAGCAGTGAGGAAGGGAGGCAGGGGGCTGGCACAGATACGCAGTATTTT
CASSEEGRQGAGTDTQYF
>NA|TRBJ2-3|NA|TRBV19
TGTGCCAGTAGGCCCAACAGGGTAGATACGCAGTATTTT
CASRPNRVDTQYF
>NA|TRBJ2-6|few|TRBV7-6
TGTGCCAGCAGCTCGAGGGTCTCTGGGGCCAACGTCCTGACTTTC
CASSSRVSGANVLTF
>NA|TRBJ2-3|NA|TRBV19
TGTGCCAGTAGTATACCCGGAGGACCAGCAATGACAGATACGCAGTATTTT
CASSIPGGPAMTDTQYF
>NA|TRBJ1-1|few|TRBV29-1
TGCAGCGTCCTCCTGACAGGAATGTATGAAGCTTTCTTT
CSVLLTGMYEAFF
>NA|TRBJ1-1|few|TRBV6-5
TGTGCCAGCAGCTATGGGGGGCCGGGCACTGAAGCTTTCTTT
CASSYGGPGTEAFF
>NA|TRBJ1-2|NA|TRBV25-1
TGTGCCAGCAGTGGCTTGGACATTAACTATGGCTACACCTTC
CASSGLDINYGYTF
>NA|TRBJ2-2|once|TRBV28
TGTGCCACATATCAACGGGACGGAACGAACACCGGGGAGCTGTTTTTT
CATYQRDGTNTGELFF
>NA|TRBJ2-3|few|TRBV4-1
TGCGCCAGCAGCCAAGCTATCAGGGCAGATACGCAGTATTTT
CASSQAIRADTQYF
>NA|TRBJ2-1|NA|TRBV12-5
TGTACTAGTGGAATCGACCACCCCTCCTACAATGAGCAGTTCTTC
CTSGIDHPSYNEQFF
>NA|TRBJ2-2|few|TRBV7-2
TGTGCCAGCAGCTTAAGATTGAGGGAGCTGTTTTTT
CASSLRLRELFF
>NA|TRBJ2-1|NA|TRBV5-1
TGCGCCAGCAGCCCGGAATCTACCTCCTACAATGAGCAGTTCTTC
CASSPESTSYNEQFF
>TRBD1|TRBJ2-1|NA|TRBV6-2/TRBV6-3
TGTGCCAGCAGTGATAGACAGGGCCCCTACAATGAGCAGTTCTTC
CASSDRQGPYNEQFF
>NA|TRBJ2-2|few|TRBV19
TGTGCCAGTAGTATAGCTCAGGGATACACCGGGGAGCTGTTTTTT
CASSIAQGYTGELFF
>TRBD1|TRBJ1-1|NA|TRBV20-1
TGCAGTGCAGCAGACAGGGGCGCCTTGAGGGGCACTGAAGCTTTCTTT
CSAADRGALRGTEAFF
>NA|TRBJ2-2|NA|TRBV5-1
TGCGCCAGCAGCTTGAAGCGTACCGGGGAGCTGTTTTTT
CASSLKRTGELFF
>TRBD2|TRBJ2-1|NA|TRBV15
TGTGCCACCAGCAGAGATCGGTTTAGCGGGAGCACCTACAATGAGCAGTTCTTC
CATSRDRFSGSTYNEQFF
>NA|TRBJ2-7|NA|TRBV27
TGTGCCAGCAGTTCCATCCGGGCCCCCTACGAGCAGTACTTC
CASSSIRAPYEQYF
>NA|TRBJ2-3|NA|TRBV27
TGTGCCAGCGGTTTGGGCCCGCCGGCGGATACGCAGTATTTT
CASGLGPPADTQYF
>NA|TRBJ2-2|few|TRBV7-6
TGTGCCAGCAGCCGCCGGGCGACCGGGGAGCTGTTTTTT
CASSRRATGELFF
>TRBD1|TRBJ2-5|NA|TRBV6-1
TGTGCCAGCAGTGAATGGGACAGGGCGCTTCAAGAGACCCAGTACTTC
CASSEWDRALQETQYF
>TRBD1|TRBJ1-1|few|TRBV10-3
TGTGCCCACGCGGGGACAGGCATGAACACTGAAGCTTTCTTT
CAHAGTGMNTEAFF
>NA|TRBJ2-3|few|TRBV7-8
TGTGCCAGCAGCTTAAGGGGGGATAGAGCGACAGATACGCAGTATTTT
CASSLRGDRATDTQYF
>TRBD2|TRBJ2-7|NA|TRBV6-2/TRBV6-3
TGTGCCAACAGTCCCCTCCGGGGGGGCTCTATCTACGAGCAGTACTTC
CANSPLRGGSIYEQYF
>NA|TRBJ1-5|few|TRBV12-5
TGTGCTAGTGGCAAAGGTGGCAATCAGCCCCAGCATTTT
CASGKGGNQPQHF
>TRBD1|TRBJ2-7|NA|TRBV27
TGTGCCAGCAGTCGCCAGGCCGGGACAGGCTCCTACGAGCAGTACTTC
CASSRQAGTGSYEQYF
>NA|TRBJ2-1|many|TRBV6-1
TGTGCCAGCAGTGAAACCCATGGACAACTCACCTACAATGAGCAGTTCTTC
CASSETHGQLTYNEQFF
>NA|TRBJ2-1|NA|TRBV7-9
TGTGCCAGCAGAAAGACCGGGACTCGCGAGTATAGTGAGCAGTTCTTC
CASRKTGTREYSEQFF
>TRBD1|TRBJ1-5|NA|TRBV4-1
TGCGCCAGCAGCCACGAGAACAGGGGGGATCAGCCCCAGCATTTT
CASSHENRGDQPQHF
>NA|TRBJ1-1|few|TRBV6-6
TGTGCCAGCAGTTCAACAAGCCTGAGAACTATCATCAACACTGAAGCTTTCTTT
CASSSTSLRTIINTEAFF
>NA|TRBJ2-2|few|TRBV7-9
TGTGCCCTCGGGATGGAGGACCTTCACCGCGGGGAGCTGTTTTTT
CALGMEDLHRGELFF
>TRBD1|TRBJ2-7|few|TRBV27
TGTGCCAGCAGTGAGAGACAGGGTTTGCTTCGGTACGAGCAGTACTTC
CASSERQGLLRYEQYF
>TRBD1|TRBJ1-5|NA|TRBV20-1
TGCGGTGCTACGATCAGGGGGTTCGGGCAGCCCCAGCATTTT
CGATIRGFGQPQHF
>TRBD2|TRBJ2-3|NA|TRBV6-2/TRBV6-3
TGTGCCAGCAGTTACTCCAGGGCCGGGGGGGCAGCAGATACGCAGTATTTT
CASSYSRAGGAADTQYF
>NA|TRBJ1-5|NA|TRBV6-5
TGTGCCAGCAGCCCCCTCGAAGGCAATCAGCCCCAGCATTTT
CASSPLEGNQPQHF
>NA|TRBJ1-1|NA|TRBV6-5
TGTGCCAGCAGTCCCCTAGAGGGGTACACTGAAGCTTTCTTT
CASSPLEGYTEAFF
>NA|TRBJ1-2|few|TRBV9
TGTGCCAGCAGCGTAGGGGTGGGGCAGATCTATGGCTACACCTTC
CASSVGVGQIYGYTF
>TRBD2|TRBJ2-5|few|TRBV4-1
TGCGCCAGCAGCCAAGATCGGACGGGGGGGCCTGGGGAGACCCAGTACTTC
CASSQDRTGGPGETQYF
>TRBD2|TRBJ2-5|few|TRBV6-5
TGTGCCAGCAGTCAAGGCGGTAGCGGGGGGGCCCGGGAGACCCAGTACTTC
CASSQGGSGGARETQYF
>NA|TRBJ2-1|NA|TRBV27
TGTGCCAGCAGTATCTCCGGCACCGAGCTGTTCTTC
CASSISGTELFF